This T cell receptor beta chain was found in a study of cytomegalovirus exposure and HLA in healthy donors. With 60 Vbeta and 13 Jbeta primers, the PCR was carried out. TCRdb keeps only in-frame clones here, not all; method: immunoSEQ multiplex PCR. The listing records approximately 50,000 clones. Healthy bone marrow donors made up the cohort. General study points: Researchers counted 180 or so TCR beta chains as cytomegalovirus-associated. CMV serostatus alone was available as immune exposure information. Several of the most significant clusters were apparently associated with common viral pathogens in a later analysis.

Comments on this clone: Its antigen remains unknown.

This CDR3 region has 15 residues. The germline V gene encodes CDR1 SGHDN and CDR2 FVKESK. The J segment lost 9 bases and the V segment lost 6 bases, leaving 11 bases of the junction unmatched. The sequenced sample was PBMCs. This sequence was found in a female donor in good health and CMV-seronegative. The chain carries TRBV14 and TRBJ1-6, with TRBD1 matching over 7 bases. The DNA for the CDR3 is TGTGCCAGCAGTCGGGACAGAGGGCTAACTTCACCCCTCCACTTT. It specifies CASSRDRGLTSPLHF. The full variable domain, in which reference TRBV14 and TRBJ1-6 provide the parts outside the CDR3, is EAGVTQFPSHSVIEKGQTVTLRCDPISGHDNLYWYRRVMGKEIKFLLHFVKESKQDESGMPNNRFLAERTGGTYSTLKVQPAELEDSGVYFCASSRDRGLTSPLHFGNGTRLTVT.